This entry features one T cell receptor (beta chain) sequence. Its antigen is unknown. Repertoires were generated with immunoSEQ multiplex PCR, while TCRdb's copy carries only in-frame clones and drops some. Of about 400,000 clones in the sample, 83% were seen once. The data originate from a study of Ad26.COV2.S vaccination and SARS-CoV-2 variants. This CDR3 region has 14 residues. Between the trimmed V and J ends, which lost 0 bases and 7 bases, there was a span of 11 bases. The V gene's germline CDR1 is SGDLS and CDR2 YYNGEE. Broader study findings: Recipients of either vaccine or placebo displayed similar breadth of non-spike TCRs. Spike-specific TCR breadth in vaccine recipients exceeded that seen in placebo recipients.

Treatment given: some 20 received Ad26.COV2.S at low or high dose, single or two shots; roughly 5 received placebo; per-sample allocation not given. At day 63 after the first vaccine or placebo injection, samples were drawn. V is TRBV9 and J is TRBJ2-1; no firm D call. Material: peripheral blood, obtained in a trial of Ad26.COV2.S vaccine versus placebo. The clonotype comes from a person aged 18-60 years who received the Ad26.COV2.S COVID-19 vaccine or a placebo. CDR3 nucleotide sequence: TGTGCCAGCAGCGTAGGGCTCCCCTCAAATGAGCAGTTCTTC. Amino acid sequence: CASSVGLPSNEQFF. Full variable domain (remainder filled in from reference TRBV9 and TRBJ2-1): DSGVTQTPKHLITATGQRVTLRCSPRSGDLSVYWYQQSLDQGLQFLIQYYNGEERAKGNILERFSAQQFPDLHSELNLSSLELGDSALYFCASSVGLPSNEQFFGPGTRLTVL.